This T cell receptor beta chain was obtained from a study of technical replicates of blood from several donors. Only in-frame clones appear in the TCRdb table, and some are missing; sequencing was by immunoSEQ multiplex PCR. This table has more than 90,000 clones, about 95% appearing once. The germline V and J ends were trimmed by 7 bases and 0 bases, with 12 bases remaining between them. The germline gives CDR1 MDHEN, CDR2 SYDVKM. The length of the CDR3 is 14 residues. This receptor was identified in a human donor in good health. Sequenced sample: T cells isolated from PBMCs. The chain has TRBV28 and TRBJ1-1; D might be TRBD1 (5 bases). In DNA, the CDR3 is TGTGCCAGCACCAAGACAGACATGAACACTGAAGCTTTCTTT. Residues: CASTKTDMNTEAFF.